This T cell receptor beta chain was retrieved from a study of control samples from healthy donors and cancer patients. V was clipped by 6 bases and J by 6 bases, with 19 bases between them. The CDR3 length is 16 residues. CDR1 and CDR2 from the germline V gene are SGHRS and YFSETQ. Libraries were prepared by immunoSEQ multiplex PCR; TCRdb keeps only in-frame clonotypes and omits some of them. Of about 61,000 clones detected, nearly 90% appear once; the ten largest clones hold around 6%. The chain carries TRBV5-1 and TRBJ1-6; a weak D match, TRBD1 (6 bases). Sequencing was done on a sample of PBMCs. This TCR derives from a man aged 55 to 70 with colorectal cancer. The CDR3 region is CASIPHRRGGNSPLHF. The CDR3 DNA follows: TGCGCCAGCATTCCCCATCGCAGGGGTGGTAATTCACCCCTCCACTTT.